A single sample gave rise to the 2 T cell receptor beta chains below, sequenced in a study of T cells after yellow fever vaccination. Each CDR3 protein gets one entry after TCRdb re-called the 5' RACE reads with MiXCR. Here the sample spans over 10,000 distinct CDR3 sequences, approximately 5% being singletons. This specimen was PBMCs, either bulk or a sorted T-cell subset (CD4+, CD8+, memory, or dextramer-sorted; not recorded which), taken 45 days after the yellow fever booster vaccination. Every receptor here comes from a man aged 30-40 years who received the YFV17D yellow fever vaccine.

This clonotype occurred many times. This chain uses TRBV6-5 with TRBJ2-1; 9 bases are shared with TRBD2. The V gene end was trimmed by 6 bases and the J gene end by 4 bases; junction bases not matched to a gene: 7. The CDR3 runs 15 residues. Germline V gives CDR1 MNHEY, CDR2 SVGAGI. CDR3 loop: CASRPTSGYYNEQFF. The CDR3, as DNA: TGTGCCAGCAGGCCGACTAGCGGATATTACAATGAGCAGTTCTTC.

This clonotype has a count of ten or more. J is TRBJ1-4 and V is TRBV6-5; TRBD1 matches 8 bases. Germline lookup yields CDR1 MNHEY and CDR2 SVGAGI. The CDR3 is made up of 14 amino acids. J gave up 8 bases and V 6 bases, and 8 bases lay outside the gene matches. CDR3 sequence reads: CASRLAGGREKLFF. The CDR3, as DNA: TGTGCCAGCAGACTCGCAGGGGGCAGGGAAAAACTGTTTTTT.